Listed here are 23 T cell receptor beta chains from one sample, sequenced in a study of blood T cell repertoires in COVID-19. Clones were sequenced by immunoSEQ multiplex PCR, and TCRdb holds only the in-frame ones, with some missing. The table records some 320,000 clones, roughly nine tenths of them present only once. Sequencing was carried out using PBMCs or T cells enriched from blood (not recorded which). The receptors originated from a man in his 60s who had recovered from COVID-19.

The table lists this clone with a count of one. The chain has TRBV18 and TRBJ2-1; TRBD2 matches at 10 bases. CDR1 KGHSH and CDR2 LQKENI come from the germline V gene. The V gene end was trimmed by 1 base and the J gene end by 9 bases; junction bases not matched to a gene: 3. This CDR3 has 14 amino acids. CDR3 nucleotide sequence: TGTGCCAGCTCACCACTGGGACTAGCGTTTGAGCAGTTCTTC. Protein sequence: CASSPLGLAFEQFF.

The chain combines TRBV7-2 with TRBJ1-6; 7 bases match TRBD1. CDR1 is SGHTA and CDR2 is FQGNSA in the germline V gene. V dropped 5 bases and J dropped 7; count of bases not matched to a gene: 8. This CDR3 is built from 15 residues. DNA of the CDR3: TGTGCCAGCAGCGCACCAACAGGGGCAAATTCACCCCTCCACTTT. This gives the protein CASSAPTGANSPLHF.

The chain links TRBV2 to TRBJ2-7, with 7 bases identical to TRBD1. The length of the CDR3 is 15 residues. With V trimmed by 9 bases and J by 0 bases, 11 bases remained unmatched. Per germline, CDR1 SNHLY and CDR2 FYNNEI. The CDR3 here is CASTIDRDSSYEQYF. The DNA of the CDR3 is TGTGCCAGTACCATAGACCGGGACAGCTCCTACGAGCAGTACTTC.

The rearrangement links TRBV15 to TRBJ1-1, with a weak D call TRBD1 (6 bases). CDR3 length equals 18 residues. V was pared by 1 base and J by 1 base, with 19 bases between. Germline CDR1 reads LNHNV; CDR2 reads YYDKDF (reference sequence). CDR3 sequence reads: CATSRGWDTGWGNTEAFF. The CDR3 bases are TGTGCCACCAGCAGAGGCTGGGACACTGGGTGGGGGAACACTGAAGCTTTCTTT. Full variable domain (remainder filled in from reference TRBV15 and TRBJ1-1): DAMVIQNPRYQVTQFGKPVTLSCSQTLNHNVMYWYQQKSSQAPKLLFHYYDKDFNNEADTPDNFQSRRPNTSFCFLDIRSPGLGDTAMYLCATSRGWDTGWGNTEAFFGQGTRLTVV.

The sample holds one count of this clone. The chain recombines TRBV5-4 with TRBJ1-2, with 9 nucleotides matching TRBD1. The CDR3 sequence is 14 residues long. Germline trimming cut 2 bases from V and 8 bases from J; bases unmatched to any gene: 7. Germline V gene data show CDR1 as SGHNT and CDR2 as YYREEE (reference sequence). CDR3 in DNA: TGTGCCAGCAGCTTAGGGACAGGGATGAGCGGCTACACCTTC. This gives the protein CASSLGTGMSGYTF.

This chain links TRBV3-1 (or the pseudogene TRBV3-2) with TRBJ1-4; maybe TRBD1 (5 bases). Deletions cut 6 bases from V and 2 bases from J, with 7 bases between. The CDR3 has 13 residues. CDR1 is LGHDT, CDR2 YNNKEL, per germline (reference sequence). The CDR3 region has the DNA TGTGCCAGCAGGACAGCGACTAATGAAAAACTGTTTTTT. Protein: CASRTATNEKLFF.

V gene TRBV5-4 combines with J gene TRBJ1-2; TRBD1 is a possible D gene (5 bases). CDR1 and CDR2 (germline): SGHNT, YYREEE (reference sequence). CDR3 size: 13 residues. The germline V and J ends were trimmed by 2 bases and 7 bases, with 12 bases remaining between them. The CDR3 sequence: CASSFRDGGGYTF. CDR3 DNA: TGTGCCAGCAGCTTTCGGGACGGGGGTGGCTACACCTTC. Complete variable domain (other parts from reference TRBV5-4 and TRBJ1-2): ETGVTQSPTHLIKTRGQQVTLRCSSQSGHNTVSWYQQALGQGPQFIFQYYREEENGRGNFPPRFSGLQFPNYSSELNVNALELDDSALYLCASSFRDGGGYTFGSGTRLTVV.

The chain combines TRBV18 with TRBJ2-1, with 10 bases matching TRBD1. Losses at the gene ends were 1 base for V and 6 bases for J; bases not matched to a gene: 6. The CDR3 has 16 residues. From germline, CDR1 is KGHSH and CDR2 LQKENI. The CDR3 loop reads CASSPQLRTGGNEQFF. In DNA, the CDR3 is TGTGCCAGCTCACCACAGCTGCGGACAGGGGGCAATGAGCAGTTCTTC.

V is TRBV4-3 and J is TRBJ1-4; 9 bases align to TRBD1. CDR3 size: 15 residues. From germline, CDR1 is LGHNA and CDR2 YSLEER. With 1 base clipped from V and 6 bases from J, the junction kept 3 bases outside the gene matches. CDR3 residues: CASSQGDRDDEKLFF. Written as DNA, the CDR3 is TGCGCCAGCAGCCAAGGGGACAGGGACGATGAAAAACTGTTTTTT.

The V gene is TRBV29-1, the J gene TRBJ1-1; 9 bases are shared with TRBD1. V lost 5 bases to trimming and J lost 5 bases; unmatched junction nucleotides: 9. Germline CDR1 and CDR2: SQVTM and ANQGSEA. This CDR3 is 14 amino acids long. The CDR3 region is CSVLRTGEKTEAFF. DNA for the CDR3: TGCAGCGTTTTAAGGACAGGGGAGAAAACTGAAGCTTTCTTT.

The chain carries TRBV13 and TRBJ2-1, with TRBD2 matching over 8 bases. The CDR3 runs 15 residues. From germline, CDR1 is PRHDT and CDR2 FYEKMQ (reference sequence). J was trimmed by 8 bases and V by 2 bases; bases with no gene match: 8. CDR3: CASSLTGRALYEQFF. The CDR3 DNA sequence: TGTGCCAGCAGCTTAACCGGGAGGGCCCTCTATGAGCAGTTCTTC.

This clone was picked up one time. The gene calls are TRBV28 and TRBJ1-1, with D hard to call. Germline V lookup: CDR1 MDHEN, CDR2 SYDVKM. With 7 bases removed from V and 6 bases from J, the gap between germline ends came to 9 bases. This CDR3 is 11 amino acids long. For the CDR3, the DNA is TGTGCCAGCACCCTGAGGTCTGAAGCTTTCTTT. Its protein product is CASTLRSEAFF.

In this sample, this clone turned up a few times. The rearrangement joins TRBV6-5 to TRBJ1-3; 9 nucleotides align to TRBD1. Germline-derived CDR1 and CDR2 are MNHEY and SVGAGI. This CDR3 region has 14 residues. The trim removed 3 bases at V and 8 bases at J, leaving 5 bases unmatched. CDR3 sequence: CASSYGTGTYTIYF. The CDR3 coding sequence is TGTGCCAGCAGTTATGGGACAGGGACCTACACCATATATTTT.

V is TRBV24-1 and J is TRBJ1-2, with 8 positions matching TRBD1. The CDR3 contains 13 residues. Germline lookup yields CDR1 KGHDR and CDR2 SFDVKD. Germline trimming cut 3 bases from V and 9 bases from J; bases unmatched to any gene: 5. The CDR3 bases are TGTGCCACCAGTGATGTCGGACAGGGCCGCTACACCTTC. It yields the protein CATSDVGQGRYTF.

The V call is TRBV2, the J call TRBJ2-7, with 13 bases matching TRBD2. The CDR3 length is 15 residues. Germline CDR1 reads SNHLY; CDR2 reads FYNNEI. The V segment lost 6 bases and the J segment 3 bases; nucleotides outside the gene matches: 5. The CDR3 region is CASRLGLAGDYEQYF. In nucleotides, the CDR3 is TGTGCCAGCAGGCTAGGACTAGCGGGAGACTACGAGCAGTACTTC.

The CDR3 loop is CASNAQGGNNQPQHF. Here the CDR3 DNA reads TGTGCCAGCAACGCTCAGGGGGGCAACAATCAGCCCCAGCATTTT. This chain uses TRBV7-2 with TRBJ1-5; TRBD1 aligns across 7 bases. Unmatched junction bases numbered 9, after V lost 7 bases and J lost 3 bases. CDR1 and CDR2 from the germline V gene are SGHTA and FQGNSA. CDR3 length: 15 residues.

In regard to this clone: At the DNA level, this CDR3 is encoded by other sequences in the same sample as well. V usage is TRBV9 and J usage is TRBJ2-1; D may be TRBD1 (6 bases). The V gene lost 0 bases and the J gene lost 1 base, with 8 bases spanning the gap. Germline V gives CDR1 SGDLS, CDR2 YYNGEE. This CDR3 comprises 15 residues. CDR3 amino acids: CASSVGGTSYNEQFF. The CDR3 DNA reads as TGTGCCAGCAGCGTAGGTGGGACATCCTACAATGAGCAGTTCTTC.

This sequence joins TRBV7-2 and TRBJ2-7; perhaps TRBD2 as D (6 bases). The CDR3 length is 15 residues. V was clipped by 4 bases and J by 0 bases, with 13 bases between them. The germline V gene encodes CDR1 SGHTA and CDR2 FQGNSA. As DNA, the CDR3 is TGTGCCAGCAGCTCCGGGACTTCAAGCTCCTACGAGCAGTACTTC. Its translation is CASSSGTSSSYEQYF. The full variable domain, rest sourced from reference TRBV7-2 and TRBJ2-7, is GAGVSQSPSNKVTEKGKDVELRCDPISGHTALYWYRQSLGQGLEFLIYFQGNSAPDKSGLPSDRFSAERTGGSVSTLTIQRTQQEDSAVYLCASSSGTSSSYEQYFGPGTRLTVT.

This rearrangement joins TRBV5-5 to TRBJ1-1; 7 bases fit TRBD1. Germline CDR1 and CDR2: SGHKS and YYEKEE (reference sequence). Germline trimming cut 1 base from V and 1 base from J; bases unmatched to any gene: 4. The CDR3 consists of 15 residues. The CDR3 protein is CASSLRQGENTEAFF. The CDR3, as DNA: TGTGCCAGCAGCTTGAGGCAGGGGGAGAACACTGAAGCTTTCTTT.

The V and J genes are TRBV18 and TRBJ2-7, with 7 bases matching TRBD1. The V and J ends lost 0 bases and 5 bases, in that order; junction bases with no gene match: 10. The CDR3 runs 16 residues. The germline V gene encodes CDR1 KGHSH and CDR2 LQKENI. CDR3: CASSPPVLIGGHEQYF. DNA for the CDR3: TGTGCCAGCTCACCACCGGTCCTCATAGGGGGCCACGAGCAGTACTTC. Supplemented by reference TRBV18 and TRBJ2-7, the full variable domain reads NAGVMQNPRHLVRRRGQEARLRCSPMKGHSHVYWYRQLPEEGLKFMVYLQKENIIDESGMPKERFSAEFPKEGPSILRIQQVVRGDSAAYFCASSPPVLIGGHEQYFGPGTRLTVT.

The chain carries TRBV5-4 and TRBJ2-5, with 7 bases that match TRBD1. CDR1 is SGHNT and CDR2 is YYREEE in the germline V gene (reference sequence). The CDR3 has 13 residues. Losses at the gene ends were 2 bases for V and 5 bases for J; bases not matched to a gene: 3. This CDR3 is CASSLQGLETQYF. CDR3 bases: TGTGCCAGCAGCTTACAGGGGCTGGAGACCCAGTACTTC.

The V call is TRBV24-1, the J call TRBJ2-5, with TRBD2 matching over 12 bases. From germline, CDR1 is KGHDR and CDR2 SFDVKD. The CDR3 runs to 17 residues. V dropped 3 bases and J dropped 5; count of bases not matched to a gene: 9. The CDR3 region is CATSDPLAGGPWETQYF. CDR3 bases: TGTGCCACCAGTGATCCCCTAGCGGGAGGGCCCTGGGAGACCCAGTACTTC.

This clone occurred once. The chain couples TRBV20-1 to TRBJ1-4; perhaps TRBD1 as D (6 bases). CDR1 is DFQATT, CDR2 SNEGSKA, per germline (reference sequence). V was shortened by 3 bases and J by 1 base, with 12 bases between the two germline ends. This CDR3 is built from 15 residues. DNA for the CDR3: TGCAGTGCTAGTAAAAGGGGGGGAACTAATGAAAAACTGTTTTTT. Translated: CSASKRGGTNEKLFF.